This TCR beta chain was retrieved from a study of PD-L1 blockade in urothelial cancer. Study at large: Blood analyses occurred 3 weeks (second dose) and 6 weeks post treatment start.

Germline V gene data show CDR1 as MNHNS and CDR2 as SASEGT. The CDR3 spans 14 residues. With 6 bases clipped from V and 4 bases from J, the junction kept 6 bases outside the gene matches. Clones were sequenced by immunoSEQ multiplex PCR, and TCRdb holds only the in-frame ones, with some missing. The sample yields tens of thousands of clones, approximately 80% seen once. J is TRBJ2-1 and V is TRBV6-1; 7 positions agree with TRBD1. Here the sequenced sample was PBMCs, taken around atezolizumab (anti-PD-L1) treatment. The TCR sequence derives from a man in his sixties or seventies with urothelial cancer. The DNA of the CDR3 is TGTGCCAGCAGAAACAGGGGTTCTTACAATGAGCAGTTCTTC. Amino acid sequence: CASRNRGSYNEQFF.